A selection of T cell receptor beta chains follows, all from one sample in a study of T cells after yellow fever vaccination. TCRdb itself ran the 5' RACE reads through MiXCR, one entry per CDR3 protein. Of over 300,000 distinct CDR3 sequences in the sample, 3.6% were seen once. The sequenced sample was PBMCs, obtained on the day of the yellow fever booster vaccination. The receptors stem from a man younger than 35 who received the YFV17D yellow fever vaccine. The CDR3 runs from the conserved cysteine through the conserved F or W. D genes are given only for firm matches. The size entry is marked missing in some rows and otherwise reads once, few, many or a size class.

v_call: TRBV20-1; d_call: NA; j_call: TRBJ2-1; clone_size: many; cdr3_aa: CSAKNRGEQFF; cdr3_nt: TGCAGTGCTAAGAACCGGGGAGAGCAGTTCTTC
v_call: TRBV20-1; d_call: TRBD2; j_call: TRBJ2-3; clone_size: many; cdr3_aa: CSARSLAGATDTQYF; cdr3_nt: TGCAGTGCTAGATCACTAGCGGGGGCCACAGATACGCAGTATTTT
v_call: TRBV10-3; d_call: NA; j_call: TRBJ2-1; clone_size: many; cdr3_aa: CAISDRRENEQFF; cdr3_nt: TGTGCCATCAGCGACAGGAGAGAAAATGAGCAGTTCTTC
v_call: TRBV5-6; d_call: NA; j_call: TRBJ1-2; clone_size: NA; cdr3_aa: CASSLGEIGYTF; cdr3_nt: TGTGCCAGCAGCTTGGGGGAGATTGGCTACACCTTC
v_call: TRBV5-4; d_call: NA; j_call: TRBJ1-1; clone_size: many; cdr3_aa: CASSLFDNTEAFF; cdr3_nt: TGTGCCAGCAGCTTGTTTGACAACACTGAAGCTTTCTTT
v_call: TRBV7-9; d_call: NA; j_call: TRBJ2-1; clone_size: many; cdr3_aa: CASSPGTEQFF; cdr3_nt: TGTGCCAGCAGCCCCGGGACCGAGCAGTTCTTC
v_call: TRBV5-1; d_call: NA; j_call: TRBJ2-3; clone_size: many; cdr3_aa: CASSRSTPRTDTQYF; cdr3_nt: TGCGCCAGCAGCCGATCCACCCCCCGCACAGATACGCAGTATTTT
v_call: TRBV20-1; d_call: TRBD1; j_call: TRBJ1-6; clone_size: many; cdr3_aa: CSARTGGSGNSPLHF; cdr3_nt: TGCAGTGCTAGGACAGGGGGCAGCGGGAATTCACCCCTCCACTTT
v_call: TRBV5-1; d_call: NA; j_call: TRBJ2-1; clone_size: many; cdr3_aa: CASSLEGPRGIF; cdr3_nt: TGCGCCAGCAGCTTGGAGGGGCCGAGAGGGATCTTC
v_call: TRBV20-1; d_call: NA; j_call: TRBJ2-2; clone_size: many; cdr3_aa: CSARFGGNTGELFF; cdr3_nt: TGCAGTGCTAGGTTCGGAGGGAACACCGGGGAGCTGTTTTTT
v_call: TRBV7-3; d_call: NA; j_call: TRBJ2-1; clone_size: many; cdr3_aa: CASSLSRGEQFF; cdr3_nt: TGTGCCAGCAGCTTATCCCGTGGTGAGCAGTTCTTC
v_call: TRBV7-6; d_call: NA; j_call: TRBJ2-5; clone_size: many; cdr3_aa: CASSHREQETQYF; cdr3_nt: TGTGCCAGCAGCCACAGAGAACAAGAGACCCAGTACTTC
v_call: TRBV5-1; d_call: NA; j_call: TRBJ2-4; clone_size: NA; cdr3_aa: CASSSWTAKGNIQYF; cdr3_nt: TGCGCCAGCAGCTCGTGGACGGCCAAAGGGAACATTCAGTACTTC
v_call: TRBV5-1; d_call: NA; j_call: TRBJ2-5; clone_size: few; cdr3_aa: CASSLSGFEETQYF; cdr3_nt: TGCGCCAGCAGCCTAAGCGGGTTCGAAGAGACCCAGTACTTC
v_call: TRBV4-1; d_call: TRBD1; j_call: TRBJ2-3; clone_size: few; cdr3_aa: CASSLNRGLGDTQYF; cdr3_nt: TGCGCCAGCAGCTTAAACAGGGGGTTGGGAGATACGCAGTATTTT
v_call: TRBV7-9; d_call: NA; j_call: TRBJ2-1; clone_size: many; cdr3_aa: CASSFGTGTYNEQFF; cdr3_nt: TGTGCCAGCAGCTTTGGGACGGGGACCTACAATGAGCAGTTCTTC
v_call: TRBV5-4; d_call: TRBD2; j_call: TRBJ2-1; clone_size: NA; cdr3_aa: CASSLDGLAGTPAEQFF; cdr3_nt: TGTGCCAGCAGCTTGGACGGACTAGCGGGGACCCCGGCTGAGCAGTTCTTC
v_call: TRBV20-1; d_call: TRBD2; j_call: TRBJ2-5; clone_size: many; cdr3_aa: CSAEPLGGETQYF; cdr3_nt: TGCAGTGCCGAGCCCCTGGGGGGGGAGACCCAGTACTTC
v_call: TRBV7-3; d_call: NA; j_call: TRBJ1-2; clone_size: once; cdr3_aa: CASSLNREGGYTF; cdr3_nt: TGTGCCAGCAGCTTAAACAGGGAAGGTGGCTACACCTTC
v_call: TRBV7-2; d_call: NA; j_call: TRBJ1-2; clone_size: many; cdr3_aa: CASTDRKNYGYTF; cdr3_nt: TGTGCCAGCACGGACAGAAAGAACTATGGCTACACCTTC
v_call: TRBV12-3/TRBV12-4; d_call: NA; j_call: TRBJ2-7; clone_size: many; cdr3_aa: CASSRTSYEQYF; cdr3_nt: TGTGCCAGCTCGCGGACAAGCTACGAGCAGTACTTC
v_call: TRBV15; d_call: NA; j_call: TRBJ2-5; clone_size: NA; cdr3_aa: CATSRTDGQETQYF; cdr3_nt: TGTGCCACCAGCAGAACCGACGGCCAAGAGACCCAGTACTTC
v_call: TRBV20-1; d_call: NA; j_call: TRBJ2-7; clone_size: NA; cdr3_aa: CSASGLYEQYF; cdr3_nt: TGCAGTGCTAGCGGTCTGTACGAGCAGTACTTC
v_call: TRBV7-9; d_call: NA; j_call: TRBJ2-5; clone_size: many; cdr3_aa: CASSWDTETQYF; cdr3_nt: TGTGCCAGCAGCTGGGATACAGAGACCCAGTACTTC
v_call: TRBV6-2/TRBV6-3; d_call: NA; j_call: TRBJ1-1; clone_size: few; cdr3_aa: CASSYAGMNTEAFF; cdr3_nt: TGTGCCAGCAGTTATGCAGGGATGAACACTGAAGCTTTCTTT
v_call: TRBV29-1; d_call: TRBD1; j_call: TRBJ1-2; clone_size: NA; cdr3_aa: CSGRQGPPYYGYTF; cdr3_nt: TGCAGCGGACGACAGGGTCCTCCTTACTATGGCTACACCTTC
v_call: TRBV11-2; d_call: NA; j_call: TRBJ2-3; clone_size: many; cdr3_aa: CASSSGGIDTQYF; cdr3_nt: TGTGCCAGCAGCTCCGGGGGTATCGATACGCAGTATTTT
v_call: TRBV4-2; d_call: NA; j_call: TRBJ2-1; clone_size: few; cdr3_aa: CASSRSPVDEQFF; cdr3_nt: TGTGCCAGCAGCAGGAGCCCCGTGGATGAGCAGTTCTTC
v_call: TRBV3-1; d_call: TRBD2; j_call: TRBJ2-1; clone_size: few; cdr3_aa: CASSFREGLDEQFF; cdr3_nt: TGTGCCAGCAGCTTCAGGGAGGGGTTGGATGAGCAGTTCTTC
v_call: TRBV6-5; d_call: NA; j_call: TRBJ2-7; clone_size: few; cdr3_aa: CASSYNGGSEQYF; cdr3_nt: TGTGCCAGCAGTTACAATGGGGGTTCGGAGCAGTACTTC
v_call: TRBV10-2; d_call: NA; j_call: TRBJ2-7; clone_size: NA; cdr3_aa: CASSEPITGSYEQYF; cdr3_nt: TGCGCCAGCAGTGAGCCGATCACAGGGTCCTACGAGCAGTACTTC
v_call: TRBV24-1; d_call: NA; j_call: TRBJ2-5; clone_size: NA; cdr3_aa: CATSGTGGRETQYF; cdr3_nt: TGTGCCACCAGTGGTACTGGAGGTCGAGAGACCCAGTACTTC
v_call: TRBV6-5; d_call: TRBD1; j_call: TRBJ2-4; clone_size: NA; cdr3_aa: CASSYSGQAIGRHIQYF; cdr3_nt: TGTGCCAGCAGTTACTCGGGACAGGCTATCGGTCGGCACATTCAGTACTTC
v_call: TRBV19; d_call: NA; j_call: TRBJ2-3; clone_size: few; cdr3_aa: CASSIMAGLADTQYF; cdr3_nt: TGTGCCAGTAGTATCATGGCGGGACTGGCAGATACGCAGTATTTT
v_call: TRBV28; d_call: NA; j_call: TRBJ2-7; clone_size: many; cdr3_aa: CASSLGAAGIDEQYF; cdr3_nt: TGTGCCAGCAGTCTTGGGGCGGCAGGGATCGACGAGCAGTACTTC
v_call: TRBV5-1; d_call: TRBD2; j_call: TRBJ2-6; clone_size: few; cdr3_aa: CASTREGNGANVLTF; cdr3_nt: TGCGCCAGCACTCGGGAGGGCAATGGGGCCAACGTCCTGACTTTC
v_call: TRBV9; d_call: TRBD1; j_call: TRBJ2-3; clone_size: many; cdr3_aa: CASSEQGAPTDTQYF; cdr3_nt: TGTGCCAGCAGCGAACAGGGGGCGCCCACAGATACGCAGTATTTT
v_call: TRBV19; d_call: TRBD1; j_call: TRBJ2-6; clone_size: many; cdr3_aa: CASSRQGAIGANVLTF; cdr3_nt: TGTGCCAGTAGTCGACAGGGGGCGATTGGGGCCAACGTCCTGACTTTC
v_call: TRBV5-6; d_call: TRBD1; j_call: TRBJ2-5; clone_size: few; cdr3_aa: CASNYRDRQETQYF; cdr3_nt: TGTGCCAGCAACTATCGGGACAGGCAAGAGACCCAGTACTTC
v_call: TRBV4-3; d_call: NA; j_call: TRBJ2-3; clone_size: few; cdr3_aa: CASSQDGGRTDTQYF; cdr3_nt: TGCGCCAGCAGCCAAGACGGGGGCCGCACAGATACGCAGTATTTT
v_call: TRBV7-2; d_call: NA; j_call: TRBJ2-1; clone_size: NA; cdr3_aa: CASILTGVPTAGEQFF; cdr3_nt: TGTGCCAGCATCCTCACCGGGGTCCCCACCGCCGGTGAGCAGTTCTTC
v_call: TRBV29-1; d_call: NA; j_call: TRBJ2-3; clone_size: many; cdr3_aa: CSVGGTSTDTQYF; cdr3_nt: TGCAGCGTTGGTGGGACTAGCACAGATACGCAGTATTTT
v_call: TRBV10-3; d_call: TRBD2; j_call: TRBJ2-5; clone_size: NA; cdr3_aa: CAISDPGLAGGYQETQYF; cdr3_nt: TGTGCCATCAGTGACCCGGGACTAGCGGGGGGTTACCAAGAGACCCAGTACTTC
v_call: TRBV20-1; d_call: NA; j_call: TRBJ2-1; clone_size: many; cdr3_aa: CSAVSYNEQFF; cdr3_nt: TGCAGTGCCGTCTCCTACAATGAGCAGTTCTTC
v_call: TRBV27; d_call: NA; j_call: TRBJ2-2; clone_size: many; cdr3_aa: CASKSTGGPTGELFF; cdr3_nt: TGTGCCAGCAAAAGTACAGGAGGACCCACCGGGGAGCTGTTTTTT
v_call: TRBV7-2; d_call: NA; j_call: TRBJ1-1; clone_size: NA; cdr3_aa: CASSVGPLNTEAFF; cdr3_nt: TGTGCCAGCAGCGTCGGACCGTTGAACACTGAAGCTTTCTTT
v_call: TRBV7-3; d_call: NA; j_call: TRBJ2-3; clone_size: many; cdr3_aa: CASSLSPRDTQYF; cdr3_nt: TGTGCCAGCAGCTTAAGCCCCAGAGATACGCAGTATTTT
v_call: TRBV12-3/TRBV12-4; d_call: TRBD2; j_call: TRBJ2-1; clone_size: many; cdr3_aa: CASSRGGAYIEQFF; cdr3_nt: TGTGCCAGCAGTCGCGGGGGGGCTTATATTGAGCAGTTCTTC
v_call: TRBV7-2; d_call: TRBD2; j_call: TRBJ2-3; clone_size: NA; cdr3_aa: CASSSRLAVDTQYF; cdr3_nt: TGTGCCAGCAGCTCAAGACTAGCAGTGGATACGCAGTATTTT
v_call: TRBV2; d_call: NA; j_call: TRBJ2-3; clone_size: NA; cdr3_aa: CASRVEGQSDTQYF; cdr3_nt: TGTGCCAGCAGGGTTGAAGGCCAGTCAGATACGCAGTATTTT
v_call: TRBV6-5; d_call: TRBD1; j_call: TRBJ2-2; clone_size: few; cdr3_aa: CASSLRPGTGTGELFF; cdr3_nt: TGTGCCAGCAGTCTCAGACCCGGGACAGGAACCGGGGAGCTGTTTTTT